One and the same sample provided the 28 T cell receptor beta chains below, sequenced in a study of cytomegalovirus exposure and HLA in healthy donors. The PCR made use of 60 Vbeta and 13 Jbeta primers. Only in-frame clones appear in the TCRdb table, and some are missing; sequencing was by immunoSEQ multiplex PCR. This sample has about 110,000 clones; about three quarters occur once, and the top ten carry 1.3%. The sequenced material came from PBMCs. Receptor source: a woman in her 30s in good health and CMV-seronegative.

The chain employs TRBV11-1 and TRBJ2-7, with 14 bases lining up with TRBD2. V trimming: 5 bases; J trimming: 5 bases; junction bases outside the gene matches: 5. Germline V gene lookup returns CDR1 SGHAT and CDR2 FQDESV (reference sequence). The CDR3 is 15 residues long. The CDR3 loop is CASSPKGLAGDEQYF. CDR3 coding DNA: TGTGCCAGCAGCCCAAAGGGACTAGCGGGAGACGAGCAGTACTTC.

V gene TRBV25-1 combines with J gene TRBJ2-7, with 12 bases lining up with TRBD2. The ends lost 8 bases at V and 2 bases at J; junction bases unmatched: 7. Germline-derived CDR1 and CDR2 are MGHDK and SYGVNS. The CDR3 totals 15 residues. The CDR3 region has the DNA TGTGCCAGCCGGACTAGCGGGAACCCCCCCTACGAGCAGTACTTC. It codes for CASRTSGNPPYEQYF.

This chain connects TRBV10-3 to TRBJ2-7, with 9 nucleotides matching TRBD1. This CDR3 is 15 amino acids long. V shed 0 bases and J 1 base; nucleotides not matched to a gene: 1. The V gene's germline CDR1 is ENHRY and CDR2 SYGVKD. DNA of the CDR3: TGTGCCATCAGTGAGTCAGGGACAGGGTCCTACGAGCAGTACTTC. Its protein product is CAISESGTGSYEQYF.

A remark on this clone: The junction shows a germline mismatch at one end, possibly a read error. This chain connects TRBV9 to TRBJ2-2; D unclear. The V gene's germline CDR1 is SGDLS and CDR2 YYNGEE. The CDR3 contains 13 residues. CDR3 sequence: CAGSVVDTGELFF. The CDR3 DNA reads TGTGCCGGCAGCGTAGTAGACACCGGGGAGCTGTTTTTT.

As DNA, the CDR3 is TGTGCCAGCAGCTTGTTCCAGACAAATGAGCAGTTCTTC. Protein: CASSLFQTNEQFF. The J gene is TRBJ2-1, the V gene TRBV5-4; D is undetermined. Germline V gene lookup returns CDR1 SGHNT and CDR2 YYREEE (reference sequence). The CDR3 loop spans 13 amino acids. The V gene lost 1 base and the J gene lost 7 bases, with 9 bases spanning the gap.

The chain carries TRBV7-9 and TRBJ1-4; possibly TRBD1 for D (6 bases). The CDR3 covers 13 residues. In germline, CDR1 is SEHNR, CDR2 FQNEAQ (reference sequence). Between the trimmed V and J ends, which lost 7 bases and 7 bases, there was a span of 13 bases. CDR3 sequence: CASKTGVGEKLFF. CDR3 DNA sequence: TGTGCCAGCAAGACAGGAGTTGGTGAAAAACTGTTTTTT.

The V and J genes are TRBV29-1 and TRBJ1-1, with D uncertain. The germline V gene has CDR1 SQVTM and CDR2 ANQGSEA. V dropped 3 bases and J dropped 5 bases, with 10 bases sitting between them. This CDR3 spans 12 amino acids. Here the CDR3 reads CSVEARSTEAFF. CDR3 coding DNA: TGCAGCGTTGAGGCCAGGTCAACTGAAGCTTTCTTT.

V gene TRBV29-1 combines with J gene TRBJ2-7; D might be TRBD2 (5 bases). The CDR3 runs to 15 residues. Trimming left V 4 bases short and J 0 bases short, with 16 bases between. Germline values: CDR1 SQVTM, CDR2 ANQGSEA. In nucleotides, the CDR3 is TGCAGCGTTGTAGGCGGGCCGATCAGCTCCTACGAGCAGTACTTC. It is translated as CSVVGGPISSYEQYF.

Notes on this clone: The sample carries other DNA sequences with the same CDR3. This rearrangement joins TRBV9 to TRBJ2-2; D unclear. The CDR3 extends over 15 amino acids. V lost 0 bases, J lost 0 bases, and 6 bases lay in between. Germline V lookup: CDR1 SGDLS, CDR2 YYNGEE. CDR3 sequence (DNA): TGTGCCAGCAGCGTAGGCGGAGCGAACACCGGGGAGCTGTTTTTT. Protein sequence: CASSVGGANTGELFF.

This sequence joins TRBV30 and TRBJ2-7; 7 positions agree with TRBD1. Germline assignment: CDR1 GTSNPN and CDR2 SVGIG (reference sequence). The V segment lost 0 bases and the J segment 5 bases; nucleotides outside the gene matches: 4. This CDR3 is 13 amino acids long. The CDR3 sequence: CAWSVSGGDEQYF. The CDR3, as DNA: TGTGCCTGGAGTGTATCAGGGGGTGACGAGCAGTACTTC.

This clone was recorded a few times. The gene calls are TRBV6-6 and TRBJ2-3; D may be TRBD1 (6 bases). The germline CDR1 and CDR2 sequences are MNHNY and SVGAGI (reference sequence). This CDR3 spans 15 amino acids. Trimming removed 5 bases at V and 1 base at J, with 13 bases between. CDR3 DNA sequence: TGTGCCAGCAGTCTGGACAGCGGAGGCACAGATACGCAGTATTTT. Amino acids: CASSLDSGGTDTQYF.

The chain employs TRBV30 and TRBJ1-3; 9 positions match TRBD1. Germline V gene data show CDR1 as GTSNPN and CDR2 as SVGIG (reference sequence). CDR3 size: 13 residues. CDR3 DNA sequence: TGTGCTGCGGACAGGGGAACCGGGGACACCATATATTTT. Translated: CAADRGTGDTIYF.

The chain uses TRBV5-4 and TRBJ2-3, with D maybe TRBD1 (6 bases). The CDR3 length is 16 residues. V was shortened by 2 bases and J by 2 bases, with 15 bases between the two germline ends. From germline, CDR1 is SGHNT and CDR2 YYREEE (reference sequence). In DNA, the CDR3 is TGTGCCAGCAGCTTATTCAGGGGTCCCACCACAGATACGCAGTATTTT. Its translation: CASSLFRGPTTDTQYF.

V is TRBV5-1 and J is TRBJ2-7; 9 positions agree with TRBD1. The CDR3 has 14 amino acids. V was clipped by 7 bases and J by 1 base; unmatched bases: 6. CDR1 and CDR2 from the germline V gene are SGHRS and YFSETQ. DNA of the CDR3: TGCGCCAGCTCCTCCGGGACAGGGTCCTACGAGCAGTACTTC. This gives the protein CASSSGTGSYEQYF.

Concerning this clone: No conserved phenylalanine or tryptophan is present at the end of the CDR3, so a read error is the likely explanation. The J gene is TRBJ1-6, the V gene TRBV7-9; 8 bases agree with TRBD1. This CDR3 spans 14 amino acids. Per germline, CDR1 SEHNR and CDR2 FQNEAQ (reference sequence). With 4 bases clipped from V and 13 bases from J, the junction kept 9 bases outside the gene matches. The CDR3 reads CASSSGTGASPLHV. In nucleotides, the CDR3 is TGTGCCAGCAGCTCCGGGACAGGTGCCTCCCCCCTCCACGTT.

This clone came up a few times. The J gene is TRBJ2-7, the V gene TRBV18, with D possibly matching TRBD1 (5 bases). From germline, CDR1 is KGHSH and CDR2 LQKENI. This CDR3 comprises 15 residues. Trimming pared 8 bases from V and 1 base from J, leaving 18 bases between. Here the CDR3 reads CASRLYLDRSYEQYF. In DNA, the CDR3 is TGTGCCAGCCGCCTCTATTTAGACAGATCCTACGAGCAGTACTTC. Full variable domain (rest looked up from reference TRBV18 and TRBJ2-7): NAGVMQNPRHLVRRRGQEARLRCSPMKGHSHVYWYRQLPEEGLKFMVYLQKENIIDESGMPKERFSAEFPKEGPSILRIQQVVRGDSAAYFCASRLYLDRSYEQYFGPGTRLTVT.

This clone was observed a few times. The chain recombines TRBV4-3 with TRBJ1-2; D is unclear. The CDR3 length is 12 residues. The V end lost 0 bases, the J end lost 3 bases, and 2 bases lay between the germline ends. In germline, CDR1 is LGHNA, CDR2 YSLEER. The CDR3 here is CASSQDYYGYTF. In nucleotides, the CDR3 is TGCGCCAGCAGCCAAGACTACTATGGCTACACCTTC.

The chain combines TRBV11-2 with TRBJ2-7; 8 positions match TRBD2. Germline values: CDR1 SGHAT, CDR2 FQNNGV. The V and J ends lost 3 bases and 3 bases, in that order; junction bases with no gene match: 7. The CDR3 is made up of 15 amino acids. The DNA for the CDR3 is TGTGCCAGCAGCTTTATTACTAGCGGAGGCTACGAGCAGTACTTC. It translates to CASSFITSGGYEQYF.

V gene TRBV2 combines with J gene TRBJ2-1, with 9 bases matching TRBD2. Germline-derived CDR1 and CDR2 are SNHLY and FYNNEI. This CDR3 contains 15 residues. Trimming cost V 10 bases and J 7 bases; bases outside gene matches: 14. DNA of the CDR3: TGTGCCACCGGACTAGTGGCGGGGGGGCCTAATGAGCAGTTCTTC. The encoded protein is CATGLVAGGPNEQFF.

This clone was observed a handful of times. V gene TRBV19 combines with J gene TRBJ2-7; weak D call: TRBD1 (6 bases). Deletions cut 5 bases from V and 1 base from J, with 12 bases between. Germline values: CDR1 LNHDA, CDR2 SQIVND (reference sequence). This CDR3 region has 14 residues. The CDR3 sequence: CASSGQSTSYEQYF. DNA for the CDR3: TGTGCCAGTAGTGGACAGTCGACGTCCTACGAGCAGTACTTC.

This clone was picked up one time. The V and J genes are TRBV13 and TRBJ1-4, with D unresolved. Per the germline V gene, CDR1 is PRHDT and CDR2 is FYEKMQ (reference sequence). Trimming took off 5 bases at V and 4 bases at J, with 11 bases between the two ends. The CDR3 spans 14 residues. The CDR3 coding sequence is TGTGCCAGCAGCCGGTCGGGAGTTAATGAAAAACTGTTTTTT. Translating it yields CASSRSGVNEKLFF. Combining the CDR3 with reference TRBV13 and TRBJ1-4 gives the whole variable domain AAGVIQSPRHLIKEKRETATLKCYPIPRHDTVYWYQQGPGQDPQFLISFYEKMQSDKGSIPDRFSAQQFSDYHSELNMSSLELGDSALYFCASSRSGVNEKLFFGSGTQLSVL.

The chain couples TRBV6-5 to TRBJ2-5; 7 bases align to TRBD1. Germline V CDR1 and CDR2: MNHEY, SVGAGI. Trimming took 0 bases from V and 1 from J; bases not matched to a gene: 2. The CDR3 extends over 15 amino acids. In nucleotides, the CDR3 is TGTGCCAGCAGTTACTCGGGACAGCTCCAAGAGACCCAGTACTTC. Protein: CASSYSGQLQETQYF.

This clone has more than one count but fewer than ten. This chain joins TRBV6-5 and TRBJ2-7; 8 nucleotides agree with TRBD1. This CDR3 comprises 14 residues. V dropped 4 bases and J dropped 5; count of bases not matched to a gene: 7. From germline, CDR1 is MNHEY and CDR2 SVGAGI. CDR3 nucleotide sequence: TGTGCCAGCAGTTCGACCGGGACAGGCCACGAGCAGTACTTC. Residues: CASSSTGTGHEQYF.

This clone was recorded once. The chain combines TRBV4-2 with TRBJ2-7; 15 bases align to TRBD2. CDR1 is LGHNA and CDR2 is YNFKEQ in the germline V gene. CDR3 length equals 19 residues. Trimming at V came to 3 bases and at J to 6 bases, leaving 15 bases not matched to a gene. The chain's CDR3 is CASSQGPRTSGRERVEQYF. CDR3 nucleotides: TGTGCCAGCAGCCAGGGGCCCCGGACTAGCGGGAGGGAACGAGTCGAGCAGTACTTC.

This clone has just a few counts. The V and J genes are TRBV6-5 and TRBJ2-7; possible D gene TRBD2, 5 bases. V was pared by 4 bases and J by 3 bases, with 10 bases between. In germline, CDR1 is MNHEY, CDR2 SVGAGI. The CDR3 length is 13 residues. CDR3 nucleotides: TGTGCCAGCAGTTCAGGACTCCGCTACGAGCAGTACTTC. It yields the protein CASSSGLRYEQYF.

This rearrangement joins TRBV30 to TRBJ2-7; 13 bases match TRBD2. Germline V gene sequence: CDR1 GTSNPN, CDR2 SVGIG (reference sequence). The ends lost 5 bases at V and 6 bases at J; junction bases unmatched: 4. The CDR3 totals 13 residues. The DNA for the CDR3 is TGTGCCTGGCGGGGACTAGCGGGGCCCGAGCAGTACTTC. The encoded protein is CAWRGLAGPEQYF.

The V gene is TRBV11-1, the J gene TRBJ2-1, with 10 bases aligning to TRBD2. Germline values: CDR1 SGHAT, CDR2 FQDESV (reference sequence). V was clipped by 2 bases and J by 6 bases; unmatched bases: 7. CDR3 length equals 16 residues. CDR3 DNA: TGTGCCAGCAGCTTATTTACAGCGGGGGGGCGCAATGAGCAGTTCTTC. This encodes CASSLFTAGGRNEQFF.

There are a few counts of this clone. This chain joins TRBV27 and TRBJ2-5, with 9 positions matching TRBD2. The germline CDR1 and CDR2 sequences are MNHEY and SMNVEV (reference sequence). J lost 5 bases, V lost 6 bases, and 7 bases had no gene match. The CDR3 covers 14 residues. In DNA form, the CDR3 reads TGTGCCAGCAGGGATAGCGGGGGAGGGGAGACCCAGTACTTC. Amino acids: CASRDSGGGETQYF.